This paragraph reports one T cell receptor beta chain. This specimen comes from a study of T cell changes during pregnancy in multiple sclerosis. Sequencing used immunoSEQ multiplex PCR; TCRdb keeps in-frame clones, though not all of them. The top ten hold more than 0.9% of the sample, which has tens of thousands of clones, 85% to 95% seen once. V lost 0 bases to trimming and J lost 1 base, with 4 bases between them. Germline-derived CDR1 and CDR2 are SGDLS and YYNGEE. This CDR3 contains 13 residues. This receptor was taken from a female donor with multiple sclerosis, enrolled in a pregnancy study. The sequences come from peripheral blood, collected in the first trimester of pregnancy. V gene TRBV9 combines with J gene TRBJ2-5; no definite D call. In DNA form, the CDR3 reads TGTGCCAGCAGCGTAGCTAGCCAAGAGACCCAGTACTTC. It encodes CASSVASQETQYF.